This T cell receptor beta chain emerged from a study of T cell responses to AZD1222 COVID-19 vaccine. Using immunoSEQ multiplex PCR, the repertoire was profiled, and TCRdb retains in-frame clones only, with some absent. Among some 120,000 clones listed, 70% to 90% were seen once. Germline values: CDR1 SGHRS, CDR2 YFSETQ. The V segment lost 4 bases and the J segment 4 bases; nucleotides outside the gene matches: 3. The CDR3 extends over 16 amino acids. Regarding this clone: Its antigen is still unknown.

Study-wide findings and caveats: Spike-specific TCR breadth and depth rose after two AZD1222 doses. The study found vaccine-associated CD4 TCRs spanning spike, dominant at 160-218 and 743-854.

The sample consisted of peripheral blood, taken on day 0 of AZD1222 vaccination. This clonotype was sampled from an adult in good health. V usage is TRBV5-1 and J usage is TRBJ1-6, with 12 nucleotides matching TRBD1. CDR3 protein: CASSQGQGAYNSPLHF. CDR3 in DNA: TGCGCCAGCAGCCAGGGACAGGGGGCATATAATTCACCCCTCCACTTT.